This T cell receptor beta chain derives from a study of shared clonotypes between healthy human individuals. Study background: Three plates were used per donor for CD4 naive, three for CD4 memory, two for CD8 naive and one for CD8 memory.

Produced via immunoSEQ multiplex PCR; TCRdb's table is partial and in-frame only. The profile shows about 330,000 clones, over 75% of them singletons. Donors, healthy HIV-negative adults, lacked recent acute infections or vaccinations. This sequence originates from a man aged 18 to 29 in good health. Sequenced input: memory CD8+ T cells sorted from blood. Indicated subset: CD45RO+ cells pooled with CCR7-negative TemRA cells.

In nucleotides, the CDR3 is TGTGCCAGTTCGAGGGGCTCCTACGAGCAGTACTTC. The encoded protein is CASSRGSYEQYF. The rearrangement links TRBV27 to TRBJ2-7, with D possibly called TRBD1 or TRBD2 (5 bases each). There are 12 residues in the CDR3. V lost 9 bases, J lost 0 bases, and 9 bases lay in between. Germline V gene data show CDR1 as MNHEY and CDR2 as SMNVEV (reference sequence).